This T cell receptor beta chain emerged from a study of shared clonotypes between healthy human individuals. Study-wide findings and caveats: Clonotype sharing among donors was expected to depend on sequencing depth.

Germline V lookup: CDR1 SQVTM, CDR2 ANQGSEA. V gave up 1 base and J gave up 1 base; unmatched junction bases: 7. This CDR3 has 16 amino acids. Remarks on this clone: The antigen is undetermined.

The authors' processing: Filtering was not the same, since immunoSEQ gave junction-only sequences without quality scores. Clones were sequenced by immunoSEQ multiplex PCR, and TCRdb holds only the in-frame ones, with some missing. The V and J calls and clone size are taken from that table; D and trimming were inferred from the DNA. Seen here are some 2.3 million clones, more than 85% observed once, and the top ten hold 0.39%. The receptor's source is a man between 18 and 29 years old in good health. Some clones in this sample may be carry-over from other donors' samples. V usage is TRBV29-1 and J usage is TRBJ2-3; 8 bases agree with TRBD2. Material for sequencing was naive CD4+ T cells from PBMCs. As to subset: CD45RA+ positively selected. The CDR3 loop is CSVEGSSGSGTDTQYF. CDR3 in DNA: TGCAGCGTTGAAGGTTCCAGCGGGAGCGGCACAGATACGCAGTATTTT.